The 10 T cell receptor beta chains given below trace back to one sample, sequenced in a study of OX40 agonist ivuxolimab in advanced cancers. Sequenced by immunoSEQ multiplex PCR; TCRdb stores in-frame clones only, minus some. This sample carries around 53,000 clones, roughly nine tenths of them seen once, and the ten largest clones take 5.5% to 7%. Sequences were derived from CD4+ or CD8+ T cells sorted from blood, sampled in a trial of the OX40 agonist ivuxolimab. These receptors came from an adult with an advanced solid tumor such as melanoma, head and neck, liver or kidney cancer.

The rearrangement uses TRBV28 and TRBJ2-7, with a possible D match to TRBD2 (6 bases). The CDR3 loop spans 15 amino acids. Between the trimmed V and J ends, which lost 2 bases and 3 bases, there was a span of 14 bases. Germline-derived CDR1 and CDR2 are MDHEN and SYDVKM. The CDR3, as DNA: TGTGCCAGCAGTTTAGGAGGGAAGAAGGACTACGAGCAGTACTTC. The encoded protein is CASSLGGKKDYEQYF.

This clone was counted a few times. The CDR3 sequence is CASSATQGAVTYEQYF. CDR3 sequence (DNA): TGTGCCAGCAGTGCGACTCAGGGGGCTGTCACCTACGAGCAGTACTTC. The chain couples TRBV6-1 to TRBJ2-7, with 8 bases fitting TRBD1. The germline V gene encodes CDR1 MNHNS and CDR2 SASEGT. This CDR3 is 16 amino acids long. V gave up 4 bases and J gave up 2 bases; unmatched junction bases: 10.

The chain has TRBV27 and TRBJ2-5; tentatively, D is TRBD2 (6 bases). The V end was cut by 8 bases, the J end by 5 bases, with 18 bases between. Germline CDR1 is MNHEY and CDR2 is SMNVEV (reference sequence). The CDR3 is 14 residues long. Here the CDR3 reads CASRPPGGRETQYF. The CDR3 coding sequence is TGTGCCAGCCGGCCCCCCGGGGGTAGGGAGACCCAGTACTTC.

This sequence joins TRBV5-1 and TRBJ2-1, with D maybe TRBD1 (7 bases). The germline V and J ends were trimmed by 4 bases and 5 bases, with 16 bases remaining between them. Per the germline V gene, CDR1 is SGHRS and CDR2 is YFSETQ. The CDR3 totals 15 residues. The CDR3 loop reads CASSPTQGGDNEQFF. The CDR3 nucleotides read TGCGCCAGCAGCCCTACTCAGGGGGGCGACAATGAGCAGTTCTTC.

CDR3 nucleotide sequence: TGCGCCAGCAGCCAAGGGGACCACGGGTGGACTGAAGCTTTCTTT. Translating it yields CASSQGDHGWTEAFF. J is TRBJ1-1 and V is TRBV4-1, with a possible D match to TRBD1 (5 bases). Trimming shortened V by 1 base and J by 5 bases, and 14 bases separated the two germline ends. Per the germline V gene, CDR1 is MGHRA and CDR2 is YSYEKL. The CDR3 is made up of 15 amino acids.

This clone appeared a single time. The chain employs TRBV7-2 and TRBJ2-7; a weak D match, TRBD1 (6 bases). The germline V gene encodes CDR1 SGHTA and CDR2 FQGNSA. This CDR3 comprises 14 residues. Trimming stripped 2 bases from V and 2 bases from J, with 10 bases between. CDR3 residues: CASSLFRGAYEQYF. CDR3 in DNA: TGTGCCAGCAGCTTATTCAGGGGAGCCTACGAGCAGTACTTC.

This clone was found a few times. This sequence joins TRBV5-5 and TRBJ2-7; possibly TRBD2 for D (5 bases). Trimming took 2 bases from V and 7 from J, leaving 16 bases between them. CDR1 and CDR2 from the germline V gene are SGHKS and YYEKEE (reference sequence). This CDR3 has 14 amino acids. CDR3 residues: CASSFGRTEGEQYF. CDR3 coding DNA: TGTGCCAGCAGCTTTGGGCGAACCGAGGGAGAGCAGTACTTC.

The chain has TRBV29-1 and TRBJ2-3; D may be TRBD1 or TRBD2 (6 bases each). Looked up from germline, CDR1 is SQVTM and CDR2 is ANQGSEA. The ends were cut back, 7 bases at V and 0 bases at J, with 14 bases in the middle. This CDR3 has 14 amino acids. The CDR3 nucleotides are TGCAGCGGGGCGGGACACCTTAGCACAGATACGCAGTATTTT. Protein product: CSGAGHLSTDTQYF.

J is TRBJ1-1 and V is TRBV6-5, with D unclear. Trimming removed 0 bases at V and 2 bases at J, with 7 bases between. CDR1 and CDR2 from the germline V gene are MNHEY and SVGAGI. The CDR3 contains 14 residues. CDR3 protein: CASSYSESNTEAFF. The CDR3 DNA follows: TGTGCCAGCAGTTACTCGGAGAGCAACACTGAAGCTTTCTTT.

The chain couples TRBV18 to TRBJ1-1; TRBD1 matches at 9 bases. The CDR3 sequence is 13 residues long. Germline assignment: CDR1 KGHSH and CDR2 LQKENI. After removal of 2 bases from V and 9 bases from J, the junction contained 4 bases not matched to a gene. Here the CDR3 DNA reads TGTGCCAGCTCACCAATCAACAGGGGGCAAGCTTTCTTT. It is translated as CASSPINRGQAFF.